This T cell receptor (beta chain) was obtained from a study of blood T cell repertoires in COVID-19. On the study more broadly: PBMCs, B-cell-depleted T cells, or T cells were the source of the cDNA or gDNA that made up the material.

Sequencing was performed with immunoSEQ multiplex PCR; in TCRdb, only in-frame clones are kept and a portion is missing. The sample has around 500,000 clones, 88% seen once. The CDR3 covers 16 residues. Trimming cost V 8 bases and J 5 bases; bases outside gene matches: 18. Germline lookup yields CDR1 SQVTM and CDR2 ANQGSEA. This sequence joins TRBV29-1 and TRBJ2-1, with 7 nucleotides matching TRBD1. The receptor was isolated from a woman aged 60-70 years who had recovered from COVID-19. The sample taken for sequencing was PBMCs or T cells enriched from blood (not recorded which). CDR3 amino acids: CSLSFALGQEDNEQFF. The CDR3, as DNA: TGCAGCCTATCGTTTGCCTTAGGACAGGAGGACAATGAGCAGTTCTTC.